This TCR beta chain appears in the sequencing data of a study of blood T cell repertoires in COVID-19. On the study more broadly: Samples of COVID-19 (acute and convalescent) were obtained from the United States, Italy and Spain. PBMCs, B-cell-depleted T cells, or T cells were the source of the cDNA or gDNA that made up the material.

Germline CDR1 MNHEY, CDR2 SVGAGI. The CDR3 loop spans 15 amino acids. The J segment lost 0 bases and the V segment lost 5 bases, leaving 4 bases of the junction unmatched. In the original workflow: Reference gene primer amplification in the assay estimated nucleated cell counts. The data were produced by immunoSEQ multiplex PCR, yet TCRdb's version contains in-frame clones alone and is incomplete. The V and J calls and clone size are taken from that table; D and trimming were inferred from the DNA. The repertoire holds about 670,000 clones, with around 89% as singletons. V gene TRBV6-5 combines with J gene TRBJ2-1; 7 bases match TRBD2. This receptor was identified in a woman aged 18-29 years with acute or convalescent COVID-19. Input material: peripheral blood. CDR3 protein: CASSPGGGSYNEQFF. CDR3 bases: TGTGCCAGCAGTCCTGGGGGGGGCTCCTACAATGAGCAGTTCTTC.